The 7 T cell receptor beta chains below all came from one sample that was sequenced in a study of control samples from healthy donors and cancer patients (dated by TCRdb to 2020 to 2022). The library relied on the immunoSEQ multiplex PCR assay. Sourced from immuneACCESS, this table was stored by TCRdb with only in-frame sequences that have V and J called. A share of the clones is absent; for the studies checked, an unresolved V gene accounts for under half, and the remainder has no known explanation. The sample table records roughly 120,000 clones; 80% to 95% of these occur just once. The ten largest account for approximately 7.8% of the sample. Material for sequencing was blood. The receptors stem from a woman under 30 in good health.

V usage is TRBV3-1 (or the pseudogene TRBV3-2) and J usage is TRBJ2-7; D is unresolved. CDR1 LGHDT and CDR2 YNNKEL come from the germline V gene (reference sequence). Trimming pared 0 bases from V and 5 bases from J, leaving 8 bases between. The CDR3 is 13 amino acids. This CDR3 is CASSQEMGNEQYF. CDR3 in DNA: TGTGCCAGCAGCCAAGAAATGGGTAACGAGCAGTACTTC.

The chain combines TRBV6-5 with TRBJ1-1; 8 nucleotides agree with TRBD1. Germline CDR1 reads MNHEY; CDR2 reads SVGAGI. The CDR3 totals 12 residues. V shed 6 bases and J 11 bases; nucleotides not matched to a gene: 8. The CDR3 region has the DNA TGTGCCAGCAGGGCGGACAGGGTTGGTGCTTTCTTT. The encoded protein is CASRADRVGAFF.

Details on this clone: The junction departs from the called germline gene at one end, perhaps through a read error. The genes are TRBV6-2 or TRBV6-3 and TRBJ2-1; 8 bases match TRBD1. Germline CDR1 reads MNHEY; CDR2 reads SVGEGT. The length of the CDR3 is 17 residues. DNA for the CDR3: TGCGCCAGCAGTTATATCACAGGGGGGTGGTCCTACAATGAGCAGTTCTTC. It encodes CASSYITGGWSYNEQFF.

The J gene is TRBJ1-2, the V gene TRBV30; maybe TRBD1 (6 bases). The CDR3 totals 12 residues. In germline, CDR1 is GTSNPN, CDR2 SVGIG (reference sequence). The V end lost 4 bases, the J end lost 5 bases, and 11 bases lay between the germline ends. CDR3 DNA sequence: TGTGCCTGGACGATTAGGGGGTATGGCTACACCTTC. Translation: CAWTIRGYGYTF.

The genes are TRBV4-2 and TRBJ2-3; D unresolved. The germline V gene has CDR1 LGHNA and CDR2 YNFKEQ. The length of the CDR3 is 16 residues. V was cut by 0 bases and J by 6 bases, with 16 bases left in between. CDR3 protein: CASSQESASVGDTQYF. CDR3 bases: TGTGCCAGCAGCCAAGAGTCGGCCTCAGTAGGCGATACGCAGTATTTT.

The chain couples TRBV24-1 to TRBJ2-2; the D gene could be TRBD1 or TRBD2 (6 bases each). V was shortened by 9 bases and J by 2 bases, with 18 bases between the two germline ends. Germline lookup yields CDR1 KGHDR and CDR2 SFDVKD. The CDR3 runs 16 residues. CDR3 in DNA: TGTGCCACCGCTGGGGGGCAGGGGCTTAACACCGGGGAGCTGTTTTTT. This gives the protein CATAGGQGLNTGELFF.

The V gene is TRBV7-2, the J gene TRBJ2-1; the D is unclear. This CDR3 region has 19 residues. Germline loops: CDR1 SGHTA, CDR2 FQGNSA. V lost 1 base, J lost 0 bases, and 19 bases lay in between. CDR3 region: CASSLVVPAVIGSYNEQFF. The CDR3 bases are TGTGCCAGCAGCTTAGTGGTCCCGGCTGTGATTGGCTCCTACAATGAGCAGTTCTTC.